The rows below give T cell receptor beta chains drawn from one sample of a study of T cells after yellow fever vaccination. TCRdb passed the 5' RACE reads through MiXCR, listing each CDR3 protein once. The table records about 400,000 distinct CDR3 sequences, 6% to 8% of them present only once. The source was PBMCs, collected 5 days after the yellow fever booster vaccination. All receptors come from a man younger than 45 who received the YFV17D yellow fever vaccine. Both conserved end residues are part of each CDR3. Fields, in order: CDR3 protein, CDR3 DNA, V gene, clone size, D gene, J gene. A D gene is named only where the DNA matches it firmly. Clone size appears in some rows only: once, few, many, or a class for an expanded clone.

CSAPSGLAGRDTQYF	TGCAGTGCTCCGTCGGGACTAGCGGGTAGAGATACGCAGTATTTT	TRBV20-1	few	TRBD2	TRBJ2-3
CASGPSGPQTQYF	TGTGCTAGTGGTCCCTCGGGACCCCAGACCCAGTACTTC	TRBV12-5	few	.	TRBJ2-5
CASSYLRNSNNEQFF	TGTGCCAGCAGTTACTTGAGGAACAGTAACAATGAGCAGTTCTTC	TRBV6-5	few	.	TRBJ2-1
CASSFQPGSTGELFF	TGTGCCAGCAGCTTTCAGCCAGGGAGCACCGGGGAGCTGTTTTTT	TRBV5-6	.	.	TRBJ2-2
CASSLYGTQNYEQYF	TGTGCCAGCAGTTTATACGGGACACAGAACTACGAGCAGTACTTC	TRBV27	few	.	TRBJ2-7
CASSLHRKETQYF	TGTGCCAGCAGTTTACATAGGAAAGAGACCCAGTACTTC	TRBV12-3/TRBV12-4	many	.	TRBJ2-5
CASSLNGRNEQFF	TGTGCCAGCAGTCTAAACGGGAGAAATGAGCAGTTCTTC	TRBV12-3/TRBV12-4	many	.	TRBJ2-1
CASTDPRQGHNEQFF	TGTGCCAGCACCGACCCTAGACAGGGTCACAATGAGCAGTTCTTC	TRBV6-1	many	TRBD1	TRBJ2-1
CASSLSSLSSYEQYF	TGTGCCAGCAGCTTATCAAGCCTTAGCTCCTACGAGCAGTACTTC	TRBV5-4	.	.	TRBJ2-7
CASTGGTSLHGYTF	TGTGCCAGCACCGGAGGGACCTCTTTGCATGGCTACACCTTC	TRBV28	many	.	TRBJ1-2
CASSWGTSSYEQYF	TGTGCCAGCAGTTGGGGGACTAGCTCCTACGAGCAGTACTTC	TRBV12-3/TRBV12-4	many	TRBD2	TRBJ2-7
CASSETSGNFAPTQYF	TGTGCCAGCAGCGAAACTAGCGGGAACTTCGCCCCGACCCAGTACTTC	TRBV5-4	once	TRBD2	TRBJ2-5
CASSPTGRGQETQYF	TGTGCCAGCAGTCCGACAGGCAGGGGCCAAGAGACCCAGTACTTC	TRBV27	many	.	TRBJ2-5
CASSPLRGPYNEQFF	TGTGCCAGCAGCCCCTTAAGGGGACCCTACAATGAGCAGTTCTTC	TRBV3-1	many	.	TRBJ2-1
CASRPSVFTDTQYF	TGCGCCAGCCGCCCTAGTGTGTTCACAGATACGCAGTATTTT	TRBV5-1	many	.	TRBJ2-3
CASSRDSSYEQYF	TGTGCCAGCAGTCGGGACAGCTCCTACGAGCAGTACTTC	TRBV12-3/TRBV12-4	many	TRBD1	TRBJ2-7
CASSLGLANFYEQYF	TGTGCCAGCAGTTTGGGACTAGCGAACTTCTACGAGCAGTACTTC	TRBV12-3/TRBV12-4	many	TRBD2	TRBJ2-7
CASSFASGRSDEQFF	TGTGCCAGCAGCTTTGCTAGCGGGAGATCCGATGAGCAGTTCTTC	TRBV7-9	.	TRBD2	TRBJ2-1
CASSTTPPRVGVSEQFF	TGTGCCAGCAGTACAACCCCCCCTAGGGTGGGCGTATCTGAGCAGTTCTTC	TRBV5-4	many	.	TRBJ2-1
CAWSRGQYQPQHF	TGTGCCTGGAGCCGGGGACAGTATCAGCCCCAGCATTTT	TRBV30	many	TRBD1	TRBJ1-5
CASKRLAEIYEQYF	TGTGCCAGCAAGAGACTAGCAGAAATCTACGAGCAGTACTTC	TRBV6-1	few	TRBD2	TRBJ2-7
CATSTERYNEQFF	TGTGCCACCAGCACTGAGCGGTACAATGAGCAGTTCTTC	TRBV15	many	.	TRBJ2-1
CASSSGTGVNSNQPQHF	TGTGCCAGCAGTTCCGGGACAGGGGTTAATAGCAATCAGCCCCAGCATTTT	TRBV7-9	few	TRBD1	TRBJ1-5
CSASSAGAYNEQFF	TGCAGTGCGTCAAGTGCGGGAGCCTACAATGAGCAGTTCTTC	TRBV20-1	many	TRBD2	TRBJ2-1
CASSQDGTSGRTNTQYF	TGCGCCAGCAGCCAAGACGGGACTAGCGGGAGAACAAATACGCAGTATTTT	TRBV4-3	few	TRBD2	TRBJ2-3
CASSFLAGVGNEQFF	TGCGCCAGCAGCTTTTTAGCGGGAGTAGGGAATGAGCAGTTCTTC	TRBV5-1	many	TRBD2	TRBJ2-1
CASSLGAGPQETQYF	TGTGCCAGCAGCTTAGGAGCGGGACCTCAAGAGACCCAGTACTTC	TRBV11-3	.	TRBD2	TRBJ2-5
CASSLVGQGYEQYF	TGTGCCAGCAGCTTAGTGGGACAGGGATACGAGCAGTACTTC	TRBV11-2	many	TRBD1	TRBJ2-7
CSARSGASPGEQYF	TGCAGTGCTCGGAGCGGGGCCTCCCCGGGCGAGCAGTACTTC	TRBV20-1	.	TRBD2	TRBJ2-7
CASTYPRTNEQFF	TGTGCCAGCACCTACCCCCGGACCAATGAGCAGTTCTTC	TRBV7-2	many	.	TRBJ2-1
CSAQPRVSSYEQYF	TGCAGTGCCCAGCCGAGGGTGAGCTCCTACGAGCAGTACTTC	TRBV20-1	many	.	TRBJ2-7
CSAFQRTTKGEQFF	TGCAGTGCTTTTCAGCGAACGACCAAGGGTGAGCAGTTCTTC	TRBV20-1	many	.	TRBJ2-1
CASSQEEGGPINEKLFF	TGTGCCTCCTCCCAAGAGGAAGGGGGTCCCATCAATGAAAAACTGTTTTTT	TRBV3-1	once	.	TRBJ1-4
CASRAQGARFYGYTF	TGTGCCAGCAGGGCACAGGGGGCGCGGTTCTATGGCTACACCTTC	TRBV12-3/TRBV12-4	once	TRBD1	TRBJ1-2
CASSPGTSASEQFF	TGTGCCAGCAGCCCCGGGACTAGCGCTAGTGAGCAGTTCTTC	TRBV7-2	.	TRBD2	TRBJ2-1
CASTPDGSRWQFF	TGTGCCAGCACTCCGGACGGAAGCAGGTGGCAGTTCTTC	TRBV12-3/TRBV12-4	.	.	TRBJ2-1
CASSPRGTSGSGTDTQYF	TGTGCCAGCTCACCCCGTGGGACTAGCGGGAGTGGCACAGATACGCAGTATTTT	TRBV12-3/TRBV12-4	many	TRBD2	TRBJ2-3
CASSPGGRQTQYF	TGTGCCAGCAGCCCCGGGGGGCGGCAGACCCAGTACTTC	TRBV13	many	.	TRBJ2-5
CASSFWTPRTGELFF	TGTGCCAGCAGCTTTTGGACTCCCCGCACCGGGGAGCTGTTTTTT	TRBV7-2	many	.	TRBJ2-2
CASSPAAGGEGETQYF	TGTGCCAGCAGTCCCGCAGCAGGGGGCGAGGGGGAGACCCAGTACTTC	TRBV6-1	.	TRBD1	TRBJ2-5
CSVEPGQRQETQYF	TGCAGCGTGGAGCCGGGACAGCGCCAAGAGACCCAGTACTTC	TRBV29-1	many	TRBD1	TRBJ2-5
CASSERRTSGIQETQYF	TGTGCCAGCAGTGAGCGCCGGACTAGCGGGATTCAAGAGACCCAGTACTTC	TRBV28	few	TRBD2	TRBJ2-5
CASSSTGTGVSDTQYF	TGTGCCAGCAGTTCTACCGGGACAGGGGTTTCAGATACGCAGTATTTT	TRBV7-8	few	TRBD1	TRBJ2-3
CSARDRRGAYEQYF	TGCAGTGCTAGAGATCGACGGGGGGCCTACGAGCAGTACTTC	TRBV20-1	many	TRBD2	TRBJ2-7
CASATSGRAANTGELFF	TGTGCCAGTGCGACTAGCGGGAGGGCCGCGAACACCGGGGAGCTGTTTTTT	TRBV7-3	many	TRBD2	TRBJ2-2
CASSVGFSEETQYF	TGTGCCAGCAGCGTAGGGTTTAGCGAGGAGACCCAGTACTTC	TRBV9	.	.	TRBJ2-5
CAWTGPGYGYTF	TGTGCCTGGACCGGTCCTGGCTATGGCTACACCTTC	TRBV30	few	.	TRBJ1-2
CSVRNTGELFF	TGCAGCGTTCGAAATACCGGGGAGCTGTTTTTT	TRBV29-1	many	.	TRBJ2-2
CASSPIGAGYEQYF	TGTGCCAGCAGTCCAATAGGGGCAGGATACGAGCAGTACTTC	TRBV28	many	.	TRBJ2-7
CSASRDPQGYTF	TGCAGTGCTAGTCGGGATCCCCAGGGCTACACCTTC	TRBV20-1	.	.	TRBJ1-2
CASSLWQGNEKLFF	TGTGCCAGCAGTTTATGGCAGGGGAACGAAAAACTGTTTTTT	TRBV28	few	.	TRBJ1-4
CASSRSAPPYEQYF	TGTGCCAGTAGCCGTAGCGCTCCACCGTACGAGCAGTACTTC	TRBV19	few	.	TRBJ2-7
CASSAVASGSPGELFF	TGTGCCAGTAGTGCCGTGGCTAGCGGGAGCCCCGGGGAGCTGTTTTTT	TRBV19	many	TRBD2	TRBJ2-2
CSARDPLRTSGPYNEQFF	TGCAGTGCTAGAGATCCTCTTCGGACTAGCGGGCCCTACAATGAGCAGTTCTTC	TRBV20-1	few	TRBD2	TRBJ2-1
CASSLGLAGVRYTGELFF	TGTGCCAGCAGCTTAGGTCTAGCGGGAGTAAGGTACACCGGGGAGCTGTTTTTT	TRBV11-2	.	TRBD2	TRBJ2-2
CASSPSPGTGSHNEQFF	TGTGCCAGCAGCCCTAGTCCCGGGACAGGGTCCCACAATGAGCAGTTCTTC	TRBV5-6	many	TRBD1	TRBJ2-1
CASSSGTPYNEQFF	TGTGCCAGCAGTTCCGGGACACCGTACAATGAGCAGTTCTTC	TRBV27	many	.	TRBJ2-1
CASSSRTVNTGELFF	TGTGCCAGCAGCTCCCGGACGGTGAACACCGGGGAGCTGTTTTTT	TRBV5-4	few	.	TRBJ2-2